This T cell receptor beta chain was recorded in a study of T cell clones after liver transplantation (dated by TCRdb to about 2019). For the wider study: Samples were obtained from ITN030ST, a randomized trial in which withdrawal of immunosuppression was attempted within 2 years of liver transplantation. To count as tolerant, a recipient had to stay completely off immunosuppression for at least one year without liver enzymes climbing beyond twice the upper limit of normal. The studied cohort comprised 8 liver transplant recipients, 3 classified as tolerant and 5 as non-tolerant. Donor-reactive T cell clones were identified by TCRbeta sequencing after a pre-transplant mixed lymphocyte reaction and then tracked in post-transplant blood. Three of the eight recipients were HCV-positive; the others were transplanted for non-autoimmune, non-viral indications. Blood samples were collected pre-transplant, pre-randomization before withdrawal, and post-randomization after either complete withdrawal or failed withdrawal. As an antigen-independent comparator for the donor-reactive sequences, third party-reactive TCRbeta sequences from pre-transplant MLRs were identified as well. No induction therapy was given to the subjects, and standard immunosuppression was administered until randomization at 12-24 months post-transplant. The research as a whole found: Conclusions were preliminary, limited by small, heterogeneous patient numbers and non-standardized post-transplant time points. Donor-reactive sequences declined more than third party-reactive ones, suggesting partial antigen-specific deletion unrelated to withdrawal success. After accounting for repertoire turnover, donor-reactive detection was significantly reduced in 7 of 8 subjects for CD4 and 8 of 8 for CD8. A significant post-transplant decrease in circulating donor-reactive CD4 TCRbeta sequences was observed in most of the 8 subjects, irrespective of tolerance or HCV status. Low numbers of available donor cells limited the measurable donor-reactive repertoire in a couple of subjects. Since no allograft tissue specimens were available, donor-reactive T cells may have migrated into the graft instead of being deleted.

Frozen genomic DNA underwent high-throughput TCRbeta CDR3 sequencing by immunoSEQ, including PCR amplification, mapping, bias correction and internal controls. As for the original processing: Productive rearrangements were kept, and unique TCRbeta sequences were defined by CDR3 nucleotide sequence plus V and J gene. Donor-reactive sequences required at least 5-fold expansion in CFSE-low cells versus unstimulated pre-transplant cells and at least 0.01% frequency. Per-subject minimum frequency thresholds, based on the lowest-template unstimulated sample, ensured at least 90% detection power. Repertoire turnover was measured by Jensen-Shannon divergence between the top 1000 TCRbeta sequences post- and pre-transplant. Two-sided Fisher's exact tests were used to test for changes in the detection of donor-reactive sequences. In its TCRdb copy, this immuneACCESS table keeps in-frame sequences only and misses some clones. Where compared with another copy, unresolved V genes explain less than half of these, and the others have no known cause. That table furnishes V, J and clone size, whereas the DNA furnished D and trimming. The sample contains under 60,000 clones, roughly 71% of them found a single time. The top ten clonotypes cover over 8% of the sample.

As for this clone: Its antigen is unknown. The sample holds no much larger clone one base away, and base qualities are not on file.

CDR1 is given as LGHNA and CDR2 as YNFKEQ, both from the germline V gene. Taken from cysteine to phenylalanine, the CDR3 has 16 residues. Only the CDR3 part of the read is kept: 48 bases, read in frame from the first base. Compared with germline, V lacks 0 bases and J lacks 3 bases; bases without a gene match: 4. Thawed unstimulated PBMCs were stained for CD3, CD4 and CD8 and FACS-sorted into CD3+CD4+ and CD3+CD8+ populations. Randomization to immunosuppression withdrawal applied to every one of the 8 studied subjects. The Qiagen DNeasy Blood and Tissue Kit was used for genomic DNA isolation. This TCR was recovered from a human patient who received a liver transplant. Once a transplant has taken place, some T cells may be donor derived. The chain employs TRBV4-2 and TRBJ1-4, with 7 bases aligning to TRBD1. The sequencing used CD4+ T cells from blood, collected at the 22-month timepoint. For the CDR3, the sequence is CASSQEGTAPNEKLFF. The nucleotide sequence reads TGTGCCAGCAGCCAAGAGGGGACAGCCCCTAATGAAAAACTGTTTTTT.